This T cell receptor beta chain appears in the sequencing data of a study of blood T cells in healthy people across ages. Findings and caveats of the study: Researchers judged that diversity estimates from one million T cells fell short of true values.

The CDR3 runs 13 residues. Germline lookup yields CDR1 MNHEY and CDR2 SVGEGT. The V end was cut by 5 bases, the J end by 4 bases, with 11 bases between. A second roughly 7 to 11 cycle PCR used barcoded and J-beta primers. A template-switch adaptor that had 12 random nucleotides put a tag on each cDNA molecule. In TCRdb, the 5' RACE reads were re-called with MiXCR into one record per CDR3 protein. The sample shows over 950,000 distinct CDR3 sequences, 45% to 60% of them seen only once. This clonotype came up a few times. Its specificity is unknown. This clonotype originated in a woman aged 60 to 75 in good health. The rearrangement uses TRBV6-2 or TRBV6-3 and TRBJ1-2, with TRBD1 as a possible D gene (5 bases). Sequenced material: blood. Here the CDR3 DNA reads TGTGCCAGCAGTAACGACAGAGTCTATGGCTACACCTTC. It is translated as CASSNDRVYGYTF.